These T cell receptor beta chains were read from a single sample in a study of cytomegalovirus exposure and HLA in healthy donors. Only in-frame clones appear in the TCRdb table, and some are missing; sequencing was by immunoSEQ multiplex PCR. The sample carries around 130,000 clones, around 77% recorded once. The material sequenced was PBMCs. These receptors came from a man aged 25 to 40 in good health and CMV-seronegative. Both conserved end residues are part of each CDR3. D genes are given only for firm matches. The size entry is marked missing in some rows and otherwise reads once, few, many or a size class.

j_call d_call v_call clone_size cdr3_aa cdr3_nt
TRBJ2-2 NA TRBV7-9 NA CASSPGLPTGELFF TGTGCCAGCAGCCCAGGACTACCCACCGGGGAGCTGTTTTTT
TRBJ2-7 TRBD1 TRBV7-6 NA CASSPNRGTYEQYF TGTGCCAGCAGCCCAAACAGGGGAACCTACGAGCAGTACTTC
TRBJ2-5 NA TRBV2 NA CASSGRRGKETQYF TGTGCCAGCAGTGGGCGCAGGGGCAAAGAGACCCAGTACTTC
TRBJ1-1 NA TRBV28 NA CASSTGPGRTEAFF TGTGCCAGCAGCACAGGGCCTGGTAGGACTGAAGCTTTCTTT
TRBJ1-1 NA TRBV7-9 NA CASSPSTALGTEAFF TGTGCCAGCAGTCCCTCGACAGCATTGGGGACTGAAGCTTTCTTT
TRBJ1-3 TRBD1 TRBV7-2 NA CASSLRTGSGNTIYF TGTGCCAGCAGCCTCAGGACAGGGTCTGGAAACACCATATATTTT
TRBJ2-1 TRBD2 TRBV19 NA CASRYGGSSYNEQFF TGTGCCAGTAGATACGGGGGGTCCTCCTACAATGAGCAGTTCTTC
TRBJ2-7 TRBD1 TRBV4-3 NA CASSRFTGESHEQYF TGCGCCAGCAGCCGATTCACAGGGGAGTCCCACGAGCAGTACTTC
TRBJ2-7 NA TRBV6-5 NA CASTGRGSYEQYF TGTGCCAGCACTGGGCGGGGATCCTACGAGCAGTACTTC
TRBJ2-1 NA TRBV4-1 NA CASSQVGKEQFF TGCGCCAGCAGCCAAGTTGGCAAGGAGCAGTTCTTC
TRBJ1-6 NA TRBV10-3 NA CAISDQGGSPLHF TGTGCCATCAGTGACCAGGGCGGATCACCCCTCCACTTT
TRBJ2-5 NA TRBV5-1 NA CASSSGQFRQETQYF TGCGCCAGCAGCTCCGGACAGTTCAGACAAGAGACCCAGTACTTC
TRBJ1-1 NA TRBV28 NA CASSLLGGRNTEAFF TGTGCCAGCAGTTTATTAGGAGGGCGTAACACTGAAGCTTTCTTT
TRBJ2-3 TRBD2 TRBV7-9 once CASSLRLAGGADTQYF TGTGCCAGCAGCTTAAGGCTAGCGGGGGGGGCAGATACGCAGTATTTT
TRBJ2-3 TRBD1 TRBV29-1 NA CSAVPGGTDTQYF TGCAGCGCCGTTCCAGGGGGAACAGATACGCAGTATTTT
TRBJ2-5 TRBD1 TRBV29-1 few CSAGTEYQETQYF TGCAGCGCGGGGACAGAGTACCAAGAGACCCAGTACTTC
TRBJ2-5 NA TRBV25-1 NA CAAGPAPLQETQYF TGTGCCGCGGGGCCAGCTCCCCTCCAAGAGACCCAGTACTTC
TRBJ1-1 TRBD1 TRBV30 NA CAWTRQGVAEAFF TGTGCCTGGACTCGACAGGGGGTTGCTGAAGCTTTCTTT
TRBJ2-5 NA TRBV30 NA CAWSVLETQYF TGTGCCTGGAGTGTCCTGGAGACCCAGTACTTC
TRBJ1-1 NA TRBV29-1 few CSVVTGNTEAFF TGCAGCGTTGTCACGGGGAACACTGAAGCTTTCTTT
TRBJ1-5 TRBD1 TRBV4-1 NA CASSQGDRENQPQHF TGCGCCAGCAGCCAAGGGGACAGGGAGAATCAGCCCCAGCATTTT
TRBJ1-4 TRBD1 TRBV19 NA CASRDRPNEKLFF TGTGCCAGCCGGGACAGGCCTAATGAAAAACTGTTTTTT
TRBJ2-1 NA TRBV28 NA CASSARVLVWGYNEQFF TGTGCCAGCAGTGCCAGGGTCTTGGTTTGGGGCTACAATGAGCAGTTCTTC
TRBJ2-7 TRBD1 TRBV6-1 NA CASSRDRGRGNEQYF TGTGCCAGCAGCCGGGACAGGGGGCGCGGTAACGAGCAGTACTTC
TRBJ2-7 TRBD1 TRBV29-1 NA CSVGDRVEQYF TGCAGCGTGGGGGACAGGGTCGAGCAGTACTTC
TRBJ2-3 TRBD2 TRBV9 NA CASSPAGRLAGRGGDTQYF TGTGCCAGCAGCCCCGCGGGAAGGCTAGCGGGCCGTGGGGGGGATACGCAGTATTTT
TRBJ2-7 TRBD1 TRBV28 NA CASSPYRGPYEQYF TGTGCCAGCAGTCCCTACAGGGGGCCCTACGAGCAGTACTTC